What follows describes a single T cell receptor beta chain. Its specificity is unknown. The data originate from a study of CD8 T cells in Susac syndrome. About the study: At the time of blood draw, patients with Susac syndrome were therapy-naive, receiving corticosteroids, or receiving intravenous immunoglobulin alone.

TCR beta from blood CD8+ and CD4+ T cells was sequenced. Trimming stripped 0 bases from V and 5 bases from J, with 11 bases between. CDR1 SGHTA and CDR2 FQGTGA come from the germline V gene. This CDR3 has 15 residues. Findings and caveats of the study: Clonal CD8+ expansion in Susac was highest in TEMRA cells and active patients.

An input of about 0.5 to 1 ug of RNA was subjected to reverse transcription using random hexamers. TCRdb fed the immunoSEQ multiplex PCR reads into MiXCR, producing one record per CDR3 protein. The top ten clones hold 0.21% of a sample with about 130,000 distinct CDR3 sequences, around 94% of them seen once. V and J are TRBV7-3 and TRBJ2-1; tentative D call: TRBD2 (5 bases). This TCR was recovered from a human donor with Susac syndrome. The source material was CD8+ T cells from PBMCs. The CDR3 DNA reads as TGTGCCAGCAGCTTAACGGCGGGCACTGACAATGAGCAGTTCTTC. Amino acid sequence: CASSLTAGTDNEQFF. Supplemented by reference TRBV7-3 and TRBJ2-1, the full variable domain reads GAGVSQTPSNKVTEKGKYVELRCDPISGHTALYWYRQSLGQGPEFLIYFQGTGAADDSGLPNDRFFAVRPEGSVSTLKIQRTERGDSAVYLCASSLTAGTDNEQFFGPGTRLTVL.